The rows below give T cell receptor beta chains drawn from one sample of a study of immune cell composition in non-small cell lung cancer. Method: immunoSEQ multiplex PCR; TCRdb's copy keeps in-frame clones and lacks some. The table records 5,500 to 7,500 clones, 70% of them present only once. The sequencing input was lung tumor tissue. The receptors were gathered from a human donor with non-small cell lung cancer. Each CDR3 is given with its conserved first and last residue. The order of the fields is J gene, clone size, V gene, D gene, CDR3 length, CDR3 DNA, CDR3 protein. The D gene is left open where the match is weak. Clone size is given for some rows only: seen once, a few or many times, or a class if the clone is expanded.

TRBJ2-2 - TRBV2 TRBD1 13 TGTGCCAGCAGCCTTACAGGGGACCGGGAGCTGTTTTTT CASSLTGDRELFF
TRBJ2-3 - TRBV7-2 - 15 TGTGCCAGCAGCTTAGTGTCGGGGATTCGCGATACGCAGTATTTT CASSLVSGIRDTQYF
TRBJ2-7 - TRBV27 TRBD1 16 TGTGCCAGCAGCCGGGCGACTTGGGACAGCACCTACGAGCAGTACTTC CASSRATWDSTYEQYF
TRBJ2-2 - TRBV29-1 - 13 TGCAGCGTTACAAGGGGATTCACCGGGGAGCTGTTTTTT CSVTRGFTGELFF
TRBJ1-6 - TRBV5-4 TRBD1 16 TGTGCCAGCAGCCCGGACAGGGGTACCTATAATTCACCCCTCCACTTT CASSPDRGTYNSPLHF
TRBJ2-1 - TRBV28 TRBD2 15 TGTGCCAGCAGTTTCCCGGGACTAGGGGCCGATGAGCAGTTCTTC CASSFPGLGADEQFF
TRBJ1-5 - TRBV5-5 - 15 TGTGCCAGCAGCTTGGATCAGGGGAAAAATCAGCCCCAGCATTTT CASSLDQGKNQPQHF
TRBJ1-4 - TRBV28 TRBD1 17 TGTGCCAGCAGTTTGCCCGGACAGGGGGCAACTAATGAAAAACTGTTTTTT CASSLPGQGATNEKLFF
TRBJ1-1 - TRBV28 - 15 TGTGCCAGCAGTTTTCGTGGCAGGTGGAACACTGAAGCTTTCTTT CASSFRGRWNTEAFF
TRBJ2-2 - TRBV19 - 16 TGTGCCAGTAGTATATTCACTAGCCAGAACACCGGGGAGCTGTTTTTT CASSIFTSQNTGELFF
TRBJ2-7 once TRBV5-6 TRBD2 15 TGTGCCAGCAGCGCTGGAGGGACTAGCGGCTACGAGCAGTACTTC CASSAGGTSGYEQYF
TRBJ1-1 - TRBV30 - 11 TGTGCCTATGAGCGGAACACTGAAGCTTTCTTT CAYERNTEAFF
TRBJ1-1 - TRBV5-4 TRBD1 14 TGTGCCAGCAGCTTGTCAGGGGGCATGGCTGAAGCTTTCTTT CASSLSGGMAEAFF
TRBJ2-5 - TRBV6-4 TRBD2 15 TGTGCCAGCAGTCAACACGGGGGAGGGAGAGAGACCCAGTACTTC CASSQHGGGRETQYF
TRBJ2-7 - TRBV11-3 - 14 TGTGCCAGCGAAGAGGGACTCCAATTTAACGAGCAGTACTTC CASEEGLQFNEQYF
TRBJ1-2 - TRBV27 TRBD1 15 TGTGCCAGCAGTTTACTCCCGGACAGGGGCTATGGCTACACCTTC CASSLLPDRGYGYTF
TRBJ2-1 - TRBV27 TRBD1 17 TGTGCCAGCAGCCGACAGGGTAGGGGACAGTCCTACAATGAGCAGTTCTTC CASSRQGRGQSYNEQFF
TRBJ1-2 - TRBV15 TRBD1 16 TGTGCCACCAGCAGGGACAGGGAGGGCGGGAACTATGGCTACACCTTC CATSRDREGGNYGYTF
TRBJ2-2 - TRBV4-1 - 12 TGCGCCAGCAGTCGGGATTCCGGGGAGCTGTTTTTT CASSRDSGELFF
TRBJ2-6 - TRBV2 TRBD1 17 TGTGCCACCAAGCCGACAGGGGGTTCCTCTGGGGCCAACGTCCTGACTTTC CATKPTGGSSGANVLTF
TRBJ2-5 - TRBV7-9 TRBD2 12 TGTGCCAGCAGCTCGGGGGGAGAGACCCAGTACTTC CASSSGGETQYF